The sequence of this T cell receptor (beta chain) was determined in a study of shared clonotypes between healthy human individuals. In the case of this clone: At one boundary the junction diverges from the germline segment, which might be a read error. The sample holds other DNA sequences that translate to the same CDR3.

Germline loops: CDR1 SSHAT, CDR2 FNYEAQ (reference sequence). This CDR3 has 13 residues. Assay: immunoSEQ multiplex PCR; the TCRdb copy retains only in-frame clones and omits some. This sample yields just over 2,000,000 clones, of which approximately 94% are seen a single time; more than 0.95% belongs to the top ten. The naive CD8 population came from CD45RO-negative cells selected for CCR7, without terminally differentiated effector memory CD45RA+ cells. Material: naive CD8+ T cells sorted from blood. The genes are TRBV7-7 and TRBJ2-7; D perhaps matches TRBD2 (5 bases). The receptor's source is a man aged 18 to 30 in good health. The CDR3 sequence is CASSLSGSYEQYF. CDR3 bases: TGTGCTAGCAGCTTGTCGGGATCCTACGAGCAGTACTTC.